The sequence of this TCR beta chain was determined in a study of cytomegalovirus exposure and HLA in healthy donors. The study's findings and limits: Evidence from a later analysis indicated that most CMV-associated TCR beta chains looked HLA-restricted. Analyses of presence/absence relied on an assumption of roughly uniform sequencing depth across donors. Specificity of a few CMV-associated chains for CMV antigens was verified in vitro. The study found most TCR sequences rare, yet found some public TCRs in many donors.

Germline loops: CDR1 MGHRA, CDR2 YSYEKL. V dropped 1 base and J dropped 4; count of bases not matched to a gene: 3. The CDR3 covers 15 residues. Turning to this clone: The target antigen is unknown. The sample holds other DNA sequences that translate to the same CDR3.

A multiplex PCR was run with 60 Vbeta primers and 13 Jbeta primers. Method: immunoSEQ multiplex PCR; TCRdb's copy keeps in-frame clones and lacks some. The table includes approximately 110,000 clones, 55% to 75% detected once. Specimen: PBMCs. The chain uses TRBV4-1 and TRBJ1-2, with TRBD1 matching over 10 bases. This receptor was taken from a man in his thirties or forties in good health and CMV-seropositive. This CDR3 is CASSQGTGGTYGYTF. The CDR3 DNA follows: TGCGCCAGCAGCCAAGGGACAGGGGGGACCTATGGCTACACCTTC.